Listed below are T cell receptor beta chains from one sample, sequenced in a study of CXCR3-negative and CXCR3-positive naive CD8 T cells. With the 5' RACE reads reprocessed, TCRdb shows one record per CDR3 protein and no DNA. The sample totals roughly 59,000 distinct CDR3 sequences. Input material: naive CXCR3+ CD8+ T cells from blood. These receptors originate from a human donor in good health. Some clones in this sample may be carry-over from other donors' samples. CDR3s include the opening cysteine and the closing phenylalanine or tryptophan.

J gene,V gene,CDR3 protein
TRBJ2-3,TRBV6-2/TRBV6-3,CASKTWDRGVSDTQYF
TRBJ2-6,TRBV19,CASSIDRGSGANVLTF
TRBJ2-1,TRBV12-3/TRBV12-4,CASRQGLEQFF
TRBJ2-5,TRBV6-4,CASSPFSGPEETQYF
TRBJ2-1,TRBV19,CASRVGGSSYNEQFF
TRBJ2-1,TRBV6-1,CASRGTYNNEQFF
TRBJ2-3,TRBV7-9,CASSSDDWGSTDTQYF
TRBJ1-1,TRBV6-4,CASSPELNTEAFF
TRBJ2-1,TRBV4-3,CASSQGTGLDEQFF
TRBJ1-1,TRBV4-3,CASNEALAATEAFF
TRBJ2-4,TRBV28,CASSFAAGGRNIQYF
TRBJ2-7,TRBV12-3/TRBV12-4,CASSFTGDYEQYF
TRBJ2-7,TRBV7-9,CASSSNGQGTYEQYF
TRBJ2-3,TRBV11-2,CASRVSPGYKFTDTQYF
TRBJ1-6,TRBV6-2/TRBV6-3,CASSRTASSYNSPLHF
TRBJ2-7,TRBV6-2/TRBV6-3,CASRGPGQGPYEQYF
TRBJ2-5,TRBV12-3/TRBV12-4,CASSPLAGGYEETQYF
TRBJ1-2,TRBV10-1,CASSRRYYRGYGYTF
TRBJ2-1,TRBV20-1,CSAQRGDRVWYTNEQFF
TRBJ2-7,TRBV29-1,CSAGGTDPNEQYF
TRBJ2-2,TRBV4-1,CASSQDSGTGELFF
TRBJ2-2,TRBV29-1,CSVELAPNTGELFF
TRBJ2-5,TRBV25-1,CASKDDYEETQYF
TRBJ2-7,TRBV15,CATQGTKGGSYEQYF
TRBJ1-2,TRBV25-1,CASSGRIDSLYGYTF
TRBJ2-3,TRBV7-9,CASSVVADTQYF
TRBJ2-7,TRBV20-1,CSARTGTAYEQYF
TRBJ2-7,TRBV6-1,CASSVNPGQSSYEQYF
TRBJ1-2,TRBV15,CATSRDQEGARGYTF
TRBJ1-2,TRBV6-1,CASSGQGRNYGYTF